These 26 T cell receptor beta chains originate from one sample sequenced in a study of blood T cell repertoires in COVID-19. The protocol was immunoSEQ multiplex PCR, while the TCRdb copy is restricted to in-frame clones and leaves out a portion. This table holds some 200,000 clones, approximately 81% found once. Sequencing input: peripheral blood. Every receptor here comes from a woman over 75 with active or convalescent COVID-19.

The chain links TRBV7-2 to TRBJ1-5; no reliable D call. The V end lost 1 base, the J end lost 7 bases, and 8 bases lay between the germline ends. The CDR3 length is 13 residues. Germline CDR1 reads SGHTA; CDR2 reads FQGNSA. In DNA form, the CDR3 reads TGTGCCAGCAGCTTAGTGGCGGTACAGCCCCAGCATTTT. Protein sequence: CASSLVAVQPQHF.

CDR3 region: CASSPRSGGSHYGYTF. The CDR3 DNA is TGCGCCAGCAGCCCCCGGTCAGGGGGGTCCCACTATGGCTACACCTTC. The chain links TRBV5-1 to TRBJ1-2; TRBD1 aligns across 7 bases. J lost 3 bases, V lost 4 bases, and 12 bases had no gene match. The CDR3 length is 16 residues. Germline CDR1 and CDR2: SGHRS and YFSETQ.

CDR3 loop: CAWARGPTYEQYF. In DNA, the CDR3 is TGTGCCTGGGCCAGGGGGCCCACCTACGAGCAGTACTTC. The rearrangement links TRBV30 to TRBJ2-7, with TRBD1 matching over 8 bases. CDR1 GTSNPN and CDR2 SVGIG come from the germline V gene (reference sequence). V lost 5 bases, J lost 2 bases, and 5 bases stayed unmatched. CDR3 length: 13 residues.

This clone occurred many times. The chain carries TRBV6-2 or TRBV6-3 and TRBJ2-2; 12 bases are a match to TRBD2. J gave up 4 bases and V 6 bases, and 6 bases lay outside the gene matches. The germline CDR1 and CDR2 sequences are MNHEY and SVGEGT. This CDR3 is built from 16 residues. In nucleotides, the CDR3 is TGTGCCAGCAGCCTGACTAGCGGGAGCATCACCGGGGAGCTGTTTTTT. This encodes CASSLTSGSITGELFF.

The chain joins TRBV5-1 to TRBJ2-7, with 12 nucleotides matching TRBD2. This CDR3 has 13 amino acids. Germline assignment: CDR1 SGHRS and CDR2 YFSETQ. V trimming: 4 bases; J trimming: 7 bases; junction bases outside the gene matches: 3. The CDR3 region is CASSEGLAGEQYF. Here the CDR3 DNA reads TGCGCCAGCAGCGAGGGACTAGCGGGTGAGCAGTACTTC.

The rearrangement links TRBV5-1 to TRBJ2-7, with 9 bases that match TRBD2. This CDR3 contains 16 residues. V was clipped by 4 bases and J by 0 bases; unmatched bases: 8. Germline V gene sequence: CDR1 SGHRS, CDR2 YFSETQ. CDR3 bases: TGCGCCAGCAGCCCCGGGGCTAGCGGGATCTCCTACGAGCAGTACTTC. Residues: CASSPGASGISYEQYF.

In the case of this clone: One end of the junction varies from germline; a read error may be responsible. This rearrangement joins TRBV28 to TRBJ2-7; 7 bases map to TRBD2. Germline CDR1 is MDHEN and CDR2 is SYDVKM. The CDR3 has 11 residues. This CDR3 reads CASSWGRERDF. In DNA, the CDR3 is TGTGCCAGCAGTTGGGGGAGGGAAAGGGACTTC.

The chain has TRBV4-2 and TRBJ2-3; 7 bases match TRBD2. CDR3 length equals 19 residues. The V gene's germline CDR1 is LGHNA and CDR2 YNFKEQ. V was pared by 0 bases and J by 1 base, with 13 bases of the junction left unmatched. CDR3 sequence: CASSQEASGWGGGTDTQYF. The CDR3 DNA reads TGTGCCAGCAGCCAAGAGGCCAGCGGATGGGGAGGGGGCACAGATACGCAGTATTTT.

The rearrangement joins TRBV6-5 to TRBJ2-7, with 8 bases identical to TRBD1. The J segment lost 3 bases and the V segment lost 0 bases, leaving 7 bases of the junction unmatched. This CDR3 is 16 amino acids long. Germline V gene sequence: CDR1 MNHEY, CDR2 SVGAGI. DNA of the CDR3: TGTGCCAGCAGTTACTCCACGACAGGGGTCCGCTACGAGCAGTACTTC. As protein: CASSYSTTGVRYEQYF.

The chain is built from TRBV5-1 and TRBJ2-7, with D possibly TRBD2 on 6 matching bases. The CDR3 has 15 residues. The germline CDR1 and CDR2 sequences are SGHRS and YFSETQ. Trimming took 4 bases from V and 2 from J, leaving 16 bases between them. The CDR3 sequence: CASSLSRGNAYEQYF. CDR3 bases: TGCGCCAGCAGCCTAAGTCGGGGGAATGCCTACGAGCAGTACTTC.

The V gene is TRBV5-4, the J gene TRBJ2-7; TRBD2 matches at 8 bases. Per germline, CDR1 SGHNT and CDR2 YYREEE (reference sequence). The CDR3 contains 14 residues. Losses at the gene ends were 6 bases for V and 3 bases for J; bases not matched to a gene: 8. CDR3 nucleotides: TGTGCCAGCAACGGGGGGGTAGACGTCTACGAGCAGTACTTC. Its translation is CASNGGVDVYEQYF. The full variable domain, rest sourced from reference TRBV5-4 and TRBJ2-7, is ETGVTQSPTHLIKTRGQQVTLRCSSQSGHNTVSWYQQALGQGPQFIFQYYREEENGRGNFPPRFSGLQFPNYSSELNVNALELDDSALYLCASNGGVDVYEQYFGPGTRLTVT.

J is TRBJ2-3 and V is TRBV19; D might be TRBD2 (5 bases). The V gene's germline CDR1 is LNHDA and CDR2 SQIVND (reference sequence). This CDR3 region has 14 residues. Trimming removed 1 base from V and 5 bases from J, with 10 bases in between. CDR3 region: CASSIAEAGDTQYF. The CDR3 bases are TGTGCCAGTAGTATAGCGGAGGCAGGAGATACGCAGTATTTT.

The CDR3 region is CASSLDPQGLGTEAFF. CDR3 DNA: TGCGCCAGCAGCTTGGACCCACAGGGGTTGGGCACTGAAGCTTTCTTT. This chain links TRBV5-1 with TRBJ1-1, with 7 nucleotides matching TRBD1. Germline trimming cut 0 bases from V and 4 bases from J; bases unmatched to any gene: 9. Per the germline V gene, CDR1 is SGHRS and CDR2 is YFSETQ. The CDR3 is 16 residues long.

This clone was counted between two and nine times. The rearrangement links TRBV3-1 (or the pseudogene TRBV3-2) to TRBJ1-1; the match to TRBD1 covers 7 bases. The V and J ends lost 4 bases and 3 bases, in that order; junction bases with no gene match: 8. This CDR3 has 15 residues. Germline CDR1 is LGHDT and CDR2 is YNNKEL (reference sequence). CDR3 residues: CASSRGDRRYTEAFF. The CDR3 region has the DNA TGTGCCAGCAGCCGCGGGGACAGAAGGTACACTGAAGCTTTCTTT.

This clone has only a few counts. This CDR3 is CASSPAGLTAGYGYTF. The CDR3 DNA sequence: TGCGCCAGCAGCCCAGCGGGACTTACGGCGGGCTATGGCTACACCTTC. The chain is built from TRBV4-1 and TRBJ1-2; perhaps TRBD1 as D (5 bases). Germline values: CDR1 MGHRA, CDR2 YSYEKL. This CDR3 spans 16 amino acids. Deletions cut 4 bases from V and 4 bases from J, with 19 bases between.

This sequence joins TRBV28 and TRBJ1-4, with D possibly being TRBD1 (6 bases). Germline loops: CDR1 MDHEN, CDR2 SYDVKM. The CDR3 consists of 17 residues. Between the trimmed V and J ends, which lost 5 bases and 0 bases, there was a span of 16 bases. CDR3 in amino acids: CASSIRRGRATNEKLFF. DNA for the CDR3: TGTGCCAGCAGTATAAGGCGGGGGCGTGCAACTAATGAAAAACTGTTTTTT. The full variable domain, rest sourced from reference TRBV28 and TRBJ1-4, is DVKVTQSSRYLVKRTGEKVFLECVQDMDHENMFWYRQDPGLGLRLIYFSYDVKMKEKGDIPEGYSVSREKKERFSLILESASTNQTSMYLCASSIRRGRATNEKLFFGSGTQLSVL.

This clone was picked up one time. The CDR3 DNA reads as TGCGCCAGCAGCTTGAACCCCGGACAACAAAGAGCCTACGAGCAGTACTTC. Translated: CASSLNPGQQRAYEQYF. The chain joins TRBV5-1 to TRBJ2-7; D is perhaps TRBD1 (5 bases). Between the trimmed V and J ends, which lost 1 base and 2 bases, there was a span of 19 bases. Germline V gives CDR1 SGHRS, CDR2 YFSETQ. The CDR3 covers 17 residues.

The gene calls are TRBV4-2 and TRBJ2-5; D possibly corresponds to TRBD2 (5 bases). With 1 base removed from V and 2 bases from J, the gap between germline ends came to 17 bases. From germline, CDR1 is LGHNA and CDR2 YNFKEQ. This CDR3 is 17 amino acids long. CDR3 DNA sequence: TGTGCCAGCAGCCAAGGAAAAGGTAGCGCGATACAAGAGACCCAGTACTTC. Protein product: CASSQGKGSAIQETQYF.

The chain joins TRBV7-2 to TRBJ2-5; 8 bases are a match to TRBD1. This CDR3 contains 16 residues. Per the germline V gene, CDR1 is SGHTA and CDR2 is FQGNSA. Unmatched junction bases numbered 11, after V lost 8 bases and J lost 0 bases. The CDR3 region has the DNA TGTGCCAGCCTGGGAGACAGGGGCCTGTACCAAGAGACCCAGTACTTC. Its translation: CASLGDRGLYQETQYF. Supplemented by reference TRBV7-2 and TRBJ2-5, the full variable domain reads GAGVSQSPSNKVTEKGKDVELRCDPISGHTALYWYRQSLGQGLEFLIYFQGNSAPDKSGLPSDRFSAERTGGSVSTLTIQRTQQEDSAVYLCASLGDRGLYQETQYFGPGTRLLVL.

In this sample, this clone turned up a few times. The rearrangement links TRBV6-4 to TRBJ2-7; TRBD2 aligns across 8 bases. Germline CDR1 and CDR2: MRHNA and SNTAGT. With V trimmed by 4 bases and J by 3 bases, 2 bases remained unmatched. This CDR3 comprises 13 residues. The CDR3 nucleotides read TGTGCCAGCAGTGCAAGCGGGGGCTACGAGCAGTACTTC. It encodes CASSASGGYEQYF.

V gene TRBV9 combines with J gene TRBJ2-3, with D maybe TRBD2 (6 bases). CDR3 length: 14 residues. Deletions cut 1 base from V and 2 bases from J, with 8 bases between. Germline V gives CDR1 SGDLS, CDR2 YYNGEE. The CDR3 region is CASSVRGNTDTQYF. The CDR3 coding sequence is TGTGCCAGCAGCGTACGGGGGAACACAGATACGCAGTATTTT.

This sequence joins TRBV5-1 and TRBJ2-3, with D hard to call. The CDR3 totals 14 residues. The V gene lost 3 bases and the J gene lost 2 bases, with 10 bases spanning the gap. CDR1 and CDR2 from the germline V gene are SGHRS and YFSETQ. The CDR3 DNA follows: TGCGCCAGCAGCTCCTTAGCAAACACAGATACGCAGTATTTT. This encodes CASSSLANTDTQYF.

The gene calls are TRBV6-5 and TRBJ1-6; D is possibly TRBD1 (5 bases). The CDR3 sequence is 15 residues long. Germline V gene sequence: CDR1 MNHEY, CDR2 SVGAGI. V lost 3 bases to trimming and J lost 5 bases, with 11 bases between them. The CDR3 DNA is TGTGCCAGCAGTTATGCAGGGATAAATAATTCACCCCTCCACTTT. This sequence encodes CASSYAGINNSPLHF.

The table lists this clone with a few counts. The chain recombines TRBV29-1 with TRBJ1-1; maybe TRBD1 (5 bases). This CDR3 has 13 amino acids. Trimming pared 5 bases from V and 0 bases from J, leaving 10 bases between. Germline V CDR1 and CDR2: SQVTM, ANQGSEA. The CDR3 region has the DNA TGCAGCGTTCAGACAGTCGTGAACACTGAAGCTTTCTTT. This encodes CSVQTVVNTEAFF.

This chain connects TRBV29-1 to TRBJ1-2; D possibly corresponds to TRBD1 (6 bases). Germline CDR1 SQVTM, CDR2 ANQGSEA. Between the trimmed V and J ends, which lost 3 bases and 9 bases, there was a span of 14 bases. CDR3 length: 12 amino acids. This chain's CDR3 is CSVEGRGSRYTF. CDR3 nucleotide sequence: TGCAGCGTTGAGGGCAGGGGCAGCCGCTACACCTTC.

V gene TRBV23-1 combines with J gene TRBJ2-7; 9 positions match TRBD1. TRBV23-1 is known as an ORF, though its function is uncertain. The CDR3 loop spans 14 amino acids. The trim removed 2 bases at V and 3 bases at J, leaving 2 bases unmatched. The CDR3 is CASSQGTGLYEQYF. The CDR3 nucleotides are TGCGCCAGCAGTCAAGGGACAGGGCTCTACGAGCAGTACTTC.